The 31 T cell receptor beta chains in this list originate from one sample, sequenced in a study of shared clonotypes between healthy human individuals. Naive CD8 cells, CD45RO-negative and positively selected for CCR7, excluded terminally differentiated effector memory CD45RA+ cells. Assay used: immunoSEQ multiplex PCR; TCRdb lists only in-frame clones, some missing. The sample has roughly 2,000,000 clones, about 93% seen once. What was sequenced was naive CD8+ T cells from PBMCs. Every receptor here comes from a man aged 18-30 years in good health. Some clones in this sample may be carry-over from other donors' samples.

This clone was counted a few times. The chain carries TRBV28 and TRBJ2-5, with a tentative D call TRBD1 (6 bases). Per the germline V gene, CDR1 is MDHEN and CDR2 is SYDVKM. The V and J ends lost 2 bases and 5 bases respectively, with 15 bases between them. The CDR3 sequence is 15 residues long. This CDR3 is CASSLDEQGDETQYF. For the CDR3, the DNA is TGTGCCAGCAGTTTAGATGAACAGGGTGACGAGACCCAGTACTTC.

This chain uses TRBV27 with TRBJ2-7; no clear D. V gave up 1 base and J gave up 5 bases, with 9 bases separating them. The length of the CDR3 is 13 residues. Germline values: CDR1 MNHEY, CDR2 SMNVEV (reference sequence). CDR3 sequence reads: CASSLLADHEQYF. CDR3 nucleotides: TGTGCCAGCAGTTTATTGGCAGACCACGAGCAGTACTTC.

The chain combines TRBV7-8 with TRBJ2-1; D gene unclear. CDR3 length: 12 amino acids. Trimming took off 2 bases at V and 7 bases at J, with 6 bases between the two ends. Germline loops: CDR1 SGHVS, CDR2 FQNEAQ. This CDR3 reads CASSLRRNEQFF. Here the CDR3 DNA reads TGTGCCAGCAGCTTACGGCGGAATGAGCAGTTCTTC.

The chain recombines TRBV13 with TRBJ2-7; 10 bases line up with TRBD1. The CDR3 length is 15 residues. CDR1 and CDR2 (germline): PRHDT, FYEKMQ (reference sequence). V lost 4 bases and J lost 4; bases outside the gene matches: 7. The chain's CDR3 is CASSYRDRGQYEQYF. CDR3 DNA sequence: TGTGCCAGCAGCTATCGCGACAGGGGGCAGTACGAGCAGTACTTC.

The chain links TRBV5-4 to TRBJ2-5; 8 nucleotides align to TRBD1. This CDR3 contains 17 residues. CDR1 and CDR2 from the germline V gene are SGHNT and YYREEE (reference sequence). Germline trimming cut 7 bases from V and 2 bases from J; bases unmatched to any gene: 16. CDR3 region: CASRRQSGWDRQETQYF. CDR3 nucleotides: TGTGCCAGCCGACGACAATCGGGGTGGGACAGGCAAGAGACCCAGTACTTC.

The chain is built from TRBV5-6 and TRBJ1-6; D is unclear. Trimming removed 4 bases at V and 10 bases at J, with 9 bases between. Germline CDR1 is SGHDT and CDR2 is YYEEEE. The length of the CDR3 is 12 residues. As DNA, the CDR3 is TGTGCCAGCAGCCAGCCGCTCTCACCCCTCCACTTT. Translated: CASSQPLSPLHF. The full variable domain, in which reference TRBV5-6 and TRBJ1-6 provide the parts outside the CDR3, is DAGVTQSPTHLIKTRGQQVTLRCSPKSGHDTVSWYQQALGQGPQFIFQYYEEEERQRGNFPDRFSGHQFPNYSSELNVNALLLGDSALYLCASSQPLSPLHFGNGTRLTVT.

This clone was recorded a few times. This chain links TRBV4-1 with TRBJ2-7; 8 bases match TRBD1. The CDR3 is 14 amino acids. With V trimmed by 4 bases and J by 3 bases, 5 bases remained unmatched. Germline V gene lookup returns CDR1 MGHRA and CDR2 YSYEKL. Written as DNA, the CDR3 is TGCGCCAGCAGCCCCCCCGGACAGGGCTACGAGCAGTACTTC. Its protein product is CASSPPGQGYEQYF.

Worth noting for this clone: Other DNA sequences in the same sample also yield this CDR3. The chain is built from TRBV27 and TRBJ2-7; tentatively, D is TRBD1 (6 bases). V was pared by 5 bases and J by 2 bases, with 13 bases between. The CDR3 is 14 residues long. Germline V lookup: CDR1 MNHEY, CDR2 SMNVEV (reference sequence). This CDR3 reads CASSLTTGAYEQYF. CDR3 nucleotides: TGTGCCAGCAGTCTCACGACAGGAGCCTACGAGCAGTACTTC.

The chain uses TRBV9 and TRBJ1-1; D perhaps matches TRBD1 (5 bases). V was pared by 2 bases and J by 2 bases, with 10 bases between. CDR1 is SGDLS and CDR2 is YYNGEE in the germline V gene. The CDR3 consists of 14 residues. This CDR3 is CASSVWGFNTEAFF. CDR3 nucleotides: TGTGCCAGCAGCGTTTGGGGGTTCAACACTGAAGCTTTCTTT.

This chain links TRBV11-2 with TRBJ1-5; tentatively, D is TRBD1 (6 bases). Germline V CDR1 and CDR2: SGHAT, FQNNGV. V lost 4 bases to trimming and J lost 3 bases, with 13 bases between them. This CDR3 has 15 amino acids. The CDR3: CASSWGAGANQPQHF. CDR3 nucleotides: TGTGCCAGCAGCTGGGGGGCAGGGGCCAATCAGCCCCAGCATTTT.

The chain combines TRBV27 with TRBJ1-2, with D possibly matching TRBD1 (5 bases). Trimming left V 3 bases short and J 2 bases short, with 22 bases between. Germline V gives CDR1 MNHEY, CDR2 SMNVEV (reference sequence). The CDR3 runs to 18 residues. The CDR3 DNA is TGTGCCAGCAGTTTTTTATCGGCTCCAGAGGGGTCCAACTATGGCTACACCTTC. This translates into CASSFLSAPEGSNYGYTF.

This chain's CDR3 is CASFNRQVGFTF. In DNA, the CDR3 is TGTGCCAGTTTCAATCGGCAGGTGGGGTTCACCTTC. This chain uses TRBV28 with TRBJ1-2; D remains unclear. Germline assignment: CDR1 MDHEN and CDR2 SYDVKM. The germline V and J ends were trimmed by 9 bases and 13 bases, with 21 bases remaining between them. This CDR3 has 12 residues.

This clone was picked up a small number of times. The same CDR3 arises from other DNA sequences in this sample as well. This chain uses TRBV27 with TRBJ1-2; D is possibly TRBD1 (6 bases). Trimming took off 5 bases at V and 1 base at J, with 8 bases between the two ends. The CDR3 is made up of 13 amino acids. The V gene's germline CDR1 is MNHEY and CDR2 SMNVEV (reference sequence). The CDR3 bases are TGTGCCAGCAGTCTGGACAGTAACTATGGCTACACCTTC. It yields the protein CASSLDSNYGYTF.

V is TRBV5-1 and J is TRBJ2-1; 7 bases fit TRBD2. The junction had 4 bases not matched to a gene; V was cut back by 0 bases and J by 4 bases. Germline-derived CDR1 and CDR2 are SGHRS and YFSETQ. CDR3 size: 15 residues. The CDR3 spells CASSLASGVYNEQFF. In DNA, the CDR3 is TGCGCCAGCAGCTTGGCCAGCGGGGTATACAATGAGCAGTTCTTC. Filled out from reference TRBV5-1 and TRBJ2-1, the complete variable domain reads KAGVTQTPRYLIKTRGQQVTLSCSPISGHRSVSWYQQTPGQGLQFLFEYFSETQRNKGNFPGRFSGRQFSNSRSEMNVSTLELGDSALYLCASSLASGVYNEQFFGPGTRLTVL.

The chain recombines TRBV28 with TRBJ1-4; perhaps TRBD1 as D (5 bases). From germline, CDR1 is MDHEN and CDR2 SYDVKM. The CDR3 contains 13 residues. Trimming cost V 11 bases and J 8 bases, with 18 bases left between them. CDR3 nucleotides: TGTGCCTCAACATACAGGAGAGGCGAAAAACTGTTTTTT. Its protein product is CASTYRRGEKLFF.

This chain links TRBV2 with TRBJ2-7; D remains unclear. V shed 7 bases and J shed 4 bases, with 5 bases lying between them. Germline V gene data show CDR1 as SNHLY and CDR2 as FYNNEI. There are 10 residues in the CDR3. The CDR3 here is CASTQYEQYF. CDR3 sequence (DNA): TGTGCCAGCACTCAGTACGAGCAGTACTTC.

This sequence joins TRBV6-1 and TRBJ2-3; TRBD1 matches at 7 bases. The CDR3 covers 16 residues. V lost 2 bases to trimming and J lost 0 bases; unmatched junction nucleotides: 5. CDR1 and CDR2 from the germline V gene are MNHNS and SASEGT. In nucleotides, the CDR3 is TGTGCCAGCAGTGAAAGGGACAGTTCTAGCACAGATACGCAGTATTTT. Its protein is CASSERDSSSTDTQYF.

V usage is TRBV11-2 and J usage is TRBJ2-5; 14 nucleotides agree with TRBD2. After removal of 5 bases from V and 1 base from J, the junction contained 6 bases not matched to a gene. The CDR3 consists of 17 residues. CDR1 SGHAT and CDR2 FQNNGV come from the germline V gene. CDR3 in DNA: TGTGCCAGCAGCCCCCGGACTAGCGGGAGGCTCCAAGAGACCCAGTACTTC. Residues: CASSPRTSGRLQETQYF.

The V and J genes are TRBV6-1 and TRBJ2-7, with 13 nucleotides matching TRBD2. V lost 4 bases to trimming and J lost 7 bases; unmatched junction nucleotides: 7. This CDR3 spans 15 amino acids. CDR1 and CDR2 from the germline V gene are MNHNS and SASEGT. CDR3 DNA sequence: TGTGCCAGCAGTGCCGGACTAGCGGGAGAGGGAGAGCAGTACTTC. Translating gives CASSAGLAGEGEQYF.

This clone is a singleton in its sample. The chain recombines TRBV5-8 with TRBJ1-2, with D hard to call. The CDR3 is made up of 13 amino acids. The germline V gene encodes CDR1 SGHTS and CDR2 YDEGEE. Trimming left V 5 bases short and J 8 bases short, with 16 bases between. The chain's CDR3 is CASRSRAWGGYTF. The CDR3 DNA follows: TGTGCCAGCAGGTCCCGGGCATGGGGAGGCTACACCTTC. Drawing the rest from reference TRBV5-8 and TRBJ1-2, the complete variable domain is EAGVTQSPTHLIKTRGQQATLRCSPISGHTSVYWYQQALGLGLQFLLWYDEGEERNRGNFPPRFSGRQFPNYSSELNVNALELEDSALYLCASRSRAWGGYTFGSGTRLTVV.

The DNA for the CDR3 is TGTGCCAGCAGGAGCCGGGGGGAGGCGGATGAGCAGTTCTTC. Translation: CASRSRGEADEQFF. This chain uses TRBV13 with TRBJ2-1; TRBD2 aligns across 7 bases. Per the germline V gene, CDR1 is PRHDT and CDR2 is FYEKMQ (reference sequence). The CDR3 runs to 14 residues. V trimming: 6 bases; J trimming: 8 bases; junction bases outside the gene matches: 10.

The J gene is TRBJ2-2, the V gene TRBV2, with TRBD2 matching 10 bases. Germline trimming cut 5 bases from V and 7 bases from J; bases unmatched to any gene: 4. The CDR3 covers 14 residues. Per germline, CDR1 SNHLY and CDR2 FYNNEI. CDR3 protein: CASSSGRAGGELFF. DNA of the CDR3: TGTGCCAGCAGTAGCGGGAGGGCCGGCGGGGAGCTGTTTTTT. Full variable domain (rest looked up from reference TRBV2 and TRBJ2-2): EPEVTQTPSHQVTQMGQEVILRCVPISNHLYFYWYRQILGQKVEFLVSFYNNEISEKSEIFDDQFSVERPDGSNFTLKIRSTKLEDSAMYFCASSSGRAGGELFFGEGSRLTVL.

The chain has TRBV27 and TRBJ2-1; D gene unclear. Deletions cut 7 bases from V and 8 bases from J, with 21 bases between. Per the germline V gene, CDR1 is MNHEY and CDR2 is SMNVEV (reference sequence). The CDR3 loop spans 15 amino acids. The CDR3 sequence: CASNISSHRTHEQFF. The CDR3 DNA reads TGTGCCAGCAACATTTCCTCCCACCGCACCCATGAGCAGTTCTTC.

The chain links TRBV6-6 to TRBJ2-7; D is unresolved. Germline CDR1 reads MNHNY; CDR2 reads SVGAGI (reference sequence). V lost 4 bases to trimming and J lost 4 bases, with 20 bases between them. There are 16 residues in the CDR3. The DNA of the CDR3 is TGTGCCAGCAGTTTCCTGATCAAAAAAGATGAATACGAGCAGTACTTC. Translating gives CASSFLIKKDEYEQYF.

In DNA form, the CDR3 reads TGTGCCAGCAGTGAAATTGCTGGGGTTGTGGGAGCACCCTACAATGAGCAGTTCTTC. The encoded protein is CASSEIAGVVGAPYNEQFF. The V call is TRBV6-1, the J call TRBJ2-1; weak D call: TRBD2 (5 bases). The length of the CDR3 is 19 residues. V shed 2 bases and J shed 2 bases, with 22 bases lying between them. The germline CDR1 and CDR2 sequences are MNHNS and SASEGT.

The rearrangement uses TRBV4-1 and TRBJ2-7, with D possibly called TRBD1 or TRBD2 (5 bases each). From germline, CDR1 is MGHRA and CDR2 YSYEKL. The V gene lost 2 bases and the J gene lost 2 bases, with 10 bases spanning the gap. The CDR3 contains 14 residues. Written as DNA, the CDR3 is TGCGCCAGCAGCCAATCACGGGGCCCCTACGAGCAGTACTTC. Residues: CASSQSRGPYEQYF.

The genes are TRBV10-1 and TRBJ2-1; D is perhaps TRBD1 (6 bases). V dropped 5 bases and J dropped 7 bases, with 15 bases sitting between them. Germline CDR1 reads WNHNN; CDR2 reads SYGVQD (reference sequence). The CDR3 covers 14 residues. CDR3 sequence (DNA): TGCGCCAGCAGTCCGAACCGACAGGTTAATGAGCAGTTCTTC. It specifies CASSPNRQVNEQFF.

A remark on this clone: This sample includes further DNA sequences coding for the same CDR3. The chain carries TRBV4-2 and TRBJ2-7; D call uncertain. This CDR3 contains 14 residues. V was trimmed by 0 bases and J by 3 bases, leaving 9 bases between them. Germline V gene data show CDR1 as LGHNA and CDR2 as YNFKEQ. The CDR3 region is CASSQDLGSYEQYF. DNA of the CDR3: TGTGCCAGCAGCCAAGATCTCGGTAGCTACGAGCAGTACTTC.

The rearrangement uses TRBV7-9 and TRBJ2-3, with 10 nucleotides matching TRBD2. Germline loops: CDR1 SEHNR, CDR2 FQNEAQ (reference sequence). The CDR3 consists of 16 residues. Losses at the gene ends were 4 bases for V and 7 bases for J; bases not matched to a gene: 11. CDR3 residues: CASSSAELAGLHTQYF. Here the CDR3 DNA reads TGTGCCAGCAGCTCCGCGGAACTAGCGGGATTACATACGCAGTATTTT.

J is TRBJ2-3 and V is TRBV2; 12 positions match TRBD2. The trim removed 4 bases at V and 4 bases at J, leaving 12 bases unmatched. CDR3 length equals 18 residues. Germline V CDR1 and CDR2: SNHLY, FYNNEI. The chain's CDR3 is CASSVLAGGRRAADTQYF. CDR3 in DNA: TGTGCCAGCAGTGTACTAGCGGGAGGTAGGAGAGCGGCAGATACGCAGTATTTT.

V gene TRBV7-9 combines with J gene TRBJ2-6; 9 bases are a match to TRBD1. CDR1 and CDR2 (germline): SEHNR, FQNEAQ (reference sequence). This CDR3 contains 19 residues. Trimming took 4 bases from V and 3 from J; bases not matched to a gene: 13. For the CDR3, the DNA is TGTGCCAGCAGCTCGGGGGGTGGGACAGGGTTCCTTGGGGCCAACGTCCTGACTTTC. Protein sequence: CASSSGGGTGFLGANVLTF.